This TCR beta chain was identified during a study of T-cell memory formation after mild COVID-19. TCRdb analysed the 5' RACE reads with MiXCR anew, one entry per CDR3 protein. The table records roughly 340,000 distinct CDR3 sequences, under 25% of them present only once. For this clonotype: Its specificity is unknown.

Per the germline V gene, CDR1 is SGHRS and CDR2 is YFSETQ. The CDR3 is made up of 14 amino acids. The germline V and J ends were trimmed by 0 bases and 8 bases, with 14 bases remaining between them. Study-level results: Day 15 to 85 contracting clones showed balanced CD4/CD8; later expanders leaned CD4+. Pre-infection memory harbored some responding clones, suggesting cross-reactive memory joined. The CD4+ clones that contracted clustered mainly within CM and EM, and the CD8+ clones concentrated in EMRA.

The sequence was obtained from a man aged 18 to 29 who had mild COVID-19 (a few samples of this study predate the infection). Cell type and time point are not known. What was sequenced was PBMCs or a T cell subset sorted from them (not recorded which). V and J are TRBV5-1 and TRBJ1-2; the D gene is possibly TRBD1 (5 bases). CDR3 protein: CASSLEGRDQGYTF. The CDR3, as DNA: TGCGCCAGCAGCTTGGAGGGCAGGGACCAAGGCTACACCTTC.